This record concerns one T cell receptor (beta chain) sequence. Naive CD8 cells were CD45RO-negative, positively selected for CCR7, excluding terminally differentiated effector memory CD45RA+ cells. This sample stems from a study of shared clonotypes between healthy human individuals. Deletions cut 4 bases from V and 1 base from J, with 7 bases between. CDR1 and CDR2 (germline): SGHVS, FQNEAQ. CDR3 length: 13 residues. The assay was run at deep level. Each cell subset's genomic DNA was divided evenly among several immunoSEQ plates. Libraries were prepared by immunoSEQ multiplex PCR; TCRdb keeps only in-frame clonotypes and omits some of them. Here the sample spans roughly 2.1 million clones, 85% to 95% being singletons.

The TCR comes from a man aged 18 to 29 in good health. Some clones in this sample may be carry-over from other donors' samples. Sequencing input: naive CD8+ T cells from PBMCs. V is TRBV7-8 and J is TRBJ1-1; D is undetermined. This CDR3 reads CASSSTGNTEAFF. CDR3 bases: TGTGCCAGCAGCTCCACGGGGAACACTGAAGCTTTCTTT.